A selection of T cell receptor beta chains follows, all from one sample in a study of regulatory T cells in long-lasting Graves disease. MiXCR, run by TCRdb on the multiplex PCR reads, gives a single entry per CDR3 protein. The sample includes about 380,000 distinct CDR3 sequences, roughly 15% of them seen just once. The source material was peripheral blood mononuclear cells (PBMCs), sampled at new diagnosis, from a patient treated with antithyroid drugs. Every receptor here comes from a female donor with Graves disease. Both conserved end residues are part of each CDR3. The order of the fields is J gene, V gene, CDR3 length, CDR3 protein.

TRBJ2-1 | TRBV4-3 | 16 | CASSQEAGLAGDEQFF
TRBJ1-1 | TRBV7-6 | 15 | CASSLRGGAYTEAFF
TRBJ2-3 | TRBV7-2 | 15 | CASSPRLTSTDTQYF
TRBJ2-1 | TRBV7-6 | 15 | CASSLQQRRNNEQFF
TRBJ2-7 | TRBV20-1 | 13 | CSARVPSLYEQYF
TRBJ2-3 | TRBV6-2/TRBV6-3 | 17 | CASSYPTSGGAKDTQYF
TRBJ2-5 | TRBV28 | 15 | CASSPSTGLQETQYF
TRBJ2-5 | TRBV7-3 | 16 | CASSSWDRFFTETQYF
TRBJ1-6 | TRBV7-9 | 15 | CASSLTGIYNSPLHF
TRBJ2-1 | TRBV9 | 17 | CASSENPGNNSYNEQFF
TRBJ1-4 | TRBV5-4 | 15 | CASSSRDRPNEKLFF
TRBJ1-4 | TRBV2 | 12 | CASSLLEEKLFF
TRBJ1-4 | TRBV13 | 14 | CASSHTEINEKLFF
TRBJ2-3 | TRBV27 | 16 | CASSSGQGYFTDTQYF
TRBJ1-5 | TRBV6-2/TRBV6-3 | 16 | CASSSNRGTSNQPQHF
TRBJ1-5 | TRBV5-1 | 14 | CASTRGPDRQPQHF
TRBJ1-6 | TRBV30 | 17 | CAWGRTQGGGYNSPLHF
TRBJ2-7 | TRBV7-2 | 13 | CAGTEGWAYEQYF
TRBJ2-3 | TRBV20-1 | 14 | CSADRGDSTDTQYF
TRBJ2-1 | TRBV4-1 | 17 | CASSQGVSSLGFGEQFF
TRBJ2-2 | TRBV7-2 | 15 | CASSLVRGSSGELFF
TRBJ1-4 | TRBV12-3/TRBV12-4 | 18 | CASSLAPPTRDSNEKLFF
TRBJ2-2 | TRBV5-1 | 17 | CASSPGLAGANTGELFF
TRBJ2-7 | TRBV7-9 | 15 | CASRSDRGRVGEQYF
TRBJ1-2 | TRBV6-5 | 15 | CASSYGRGRYYGYTF
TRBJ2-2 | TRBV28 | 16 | CASSFFVRRNTGELFF
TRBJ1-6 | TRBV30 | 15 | CAWSVQSRASSPLHF
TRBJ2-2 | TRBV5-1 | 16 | CASKRTTGTITGELFF
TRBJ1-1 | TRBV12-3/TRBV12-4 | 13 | CASSWGTGTEAFF
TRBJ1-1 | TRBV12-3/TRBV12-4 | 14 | CASSFRRPNTEAFF
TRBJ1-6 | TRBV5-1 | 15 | CASSSWDRGNSPLHF
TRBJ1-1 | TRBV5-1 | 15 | CASSSRTGPNTEAFF
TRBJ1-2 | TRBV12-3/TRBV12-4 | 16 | CASSFGREGRLRGYTF
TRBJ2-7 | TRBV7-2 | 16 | CASSLEAGRLSYEQYF
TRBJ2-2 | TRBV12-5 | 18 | CASGLITGTSGRTGELFF
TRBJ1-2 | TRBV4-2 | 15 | CASSQDQVSNYGYTF
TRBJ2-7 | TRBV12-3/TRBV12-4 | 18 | CASSYSISSGSHTYEQYF
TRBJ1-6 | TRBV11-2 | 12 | CASGRANSPLHF
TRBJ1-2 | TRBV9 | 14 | CASSKGQGGDGYTF